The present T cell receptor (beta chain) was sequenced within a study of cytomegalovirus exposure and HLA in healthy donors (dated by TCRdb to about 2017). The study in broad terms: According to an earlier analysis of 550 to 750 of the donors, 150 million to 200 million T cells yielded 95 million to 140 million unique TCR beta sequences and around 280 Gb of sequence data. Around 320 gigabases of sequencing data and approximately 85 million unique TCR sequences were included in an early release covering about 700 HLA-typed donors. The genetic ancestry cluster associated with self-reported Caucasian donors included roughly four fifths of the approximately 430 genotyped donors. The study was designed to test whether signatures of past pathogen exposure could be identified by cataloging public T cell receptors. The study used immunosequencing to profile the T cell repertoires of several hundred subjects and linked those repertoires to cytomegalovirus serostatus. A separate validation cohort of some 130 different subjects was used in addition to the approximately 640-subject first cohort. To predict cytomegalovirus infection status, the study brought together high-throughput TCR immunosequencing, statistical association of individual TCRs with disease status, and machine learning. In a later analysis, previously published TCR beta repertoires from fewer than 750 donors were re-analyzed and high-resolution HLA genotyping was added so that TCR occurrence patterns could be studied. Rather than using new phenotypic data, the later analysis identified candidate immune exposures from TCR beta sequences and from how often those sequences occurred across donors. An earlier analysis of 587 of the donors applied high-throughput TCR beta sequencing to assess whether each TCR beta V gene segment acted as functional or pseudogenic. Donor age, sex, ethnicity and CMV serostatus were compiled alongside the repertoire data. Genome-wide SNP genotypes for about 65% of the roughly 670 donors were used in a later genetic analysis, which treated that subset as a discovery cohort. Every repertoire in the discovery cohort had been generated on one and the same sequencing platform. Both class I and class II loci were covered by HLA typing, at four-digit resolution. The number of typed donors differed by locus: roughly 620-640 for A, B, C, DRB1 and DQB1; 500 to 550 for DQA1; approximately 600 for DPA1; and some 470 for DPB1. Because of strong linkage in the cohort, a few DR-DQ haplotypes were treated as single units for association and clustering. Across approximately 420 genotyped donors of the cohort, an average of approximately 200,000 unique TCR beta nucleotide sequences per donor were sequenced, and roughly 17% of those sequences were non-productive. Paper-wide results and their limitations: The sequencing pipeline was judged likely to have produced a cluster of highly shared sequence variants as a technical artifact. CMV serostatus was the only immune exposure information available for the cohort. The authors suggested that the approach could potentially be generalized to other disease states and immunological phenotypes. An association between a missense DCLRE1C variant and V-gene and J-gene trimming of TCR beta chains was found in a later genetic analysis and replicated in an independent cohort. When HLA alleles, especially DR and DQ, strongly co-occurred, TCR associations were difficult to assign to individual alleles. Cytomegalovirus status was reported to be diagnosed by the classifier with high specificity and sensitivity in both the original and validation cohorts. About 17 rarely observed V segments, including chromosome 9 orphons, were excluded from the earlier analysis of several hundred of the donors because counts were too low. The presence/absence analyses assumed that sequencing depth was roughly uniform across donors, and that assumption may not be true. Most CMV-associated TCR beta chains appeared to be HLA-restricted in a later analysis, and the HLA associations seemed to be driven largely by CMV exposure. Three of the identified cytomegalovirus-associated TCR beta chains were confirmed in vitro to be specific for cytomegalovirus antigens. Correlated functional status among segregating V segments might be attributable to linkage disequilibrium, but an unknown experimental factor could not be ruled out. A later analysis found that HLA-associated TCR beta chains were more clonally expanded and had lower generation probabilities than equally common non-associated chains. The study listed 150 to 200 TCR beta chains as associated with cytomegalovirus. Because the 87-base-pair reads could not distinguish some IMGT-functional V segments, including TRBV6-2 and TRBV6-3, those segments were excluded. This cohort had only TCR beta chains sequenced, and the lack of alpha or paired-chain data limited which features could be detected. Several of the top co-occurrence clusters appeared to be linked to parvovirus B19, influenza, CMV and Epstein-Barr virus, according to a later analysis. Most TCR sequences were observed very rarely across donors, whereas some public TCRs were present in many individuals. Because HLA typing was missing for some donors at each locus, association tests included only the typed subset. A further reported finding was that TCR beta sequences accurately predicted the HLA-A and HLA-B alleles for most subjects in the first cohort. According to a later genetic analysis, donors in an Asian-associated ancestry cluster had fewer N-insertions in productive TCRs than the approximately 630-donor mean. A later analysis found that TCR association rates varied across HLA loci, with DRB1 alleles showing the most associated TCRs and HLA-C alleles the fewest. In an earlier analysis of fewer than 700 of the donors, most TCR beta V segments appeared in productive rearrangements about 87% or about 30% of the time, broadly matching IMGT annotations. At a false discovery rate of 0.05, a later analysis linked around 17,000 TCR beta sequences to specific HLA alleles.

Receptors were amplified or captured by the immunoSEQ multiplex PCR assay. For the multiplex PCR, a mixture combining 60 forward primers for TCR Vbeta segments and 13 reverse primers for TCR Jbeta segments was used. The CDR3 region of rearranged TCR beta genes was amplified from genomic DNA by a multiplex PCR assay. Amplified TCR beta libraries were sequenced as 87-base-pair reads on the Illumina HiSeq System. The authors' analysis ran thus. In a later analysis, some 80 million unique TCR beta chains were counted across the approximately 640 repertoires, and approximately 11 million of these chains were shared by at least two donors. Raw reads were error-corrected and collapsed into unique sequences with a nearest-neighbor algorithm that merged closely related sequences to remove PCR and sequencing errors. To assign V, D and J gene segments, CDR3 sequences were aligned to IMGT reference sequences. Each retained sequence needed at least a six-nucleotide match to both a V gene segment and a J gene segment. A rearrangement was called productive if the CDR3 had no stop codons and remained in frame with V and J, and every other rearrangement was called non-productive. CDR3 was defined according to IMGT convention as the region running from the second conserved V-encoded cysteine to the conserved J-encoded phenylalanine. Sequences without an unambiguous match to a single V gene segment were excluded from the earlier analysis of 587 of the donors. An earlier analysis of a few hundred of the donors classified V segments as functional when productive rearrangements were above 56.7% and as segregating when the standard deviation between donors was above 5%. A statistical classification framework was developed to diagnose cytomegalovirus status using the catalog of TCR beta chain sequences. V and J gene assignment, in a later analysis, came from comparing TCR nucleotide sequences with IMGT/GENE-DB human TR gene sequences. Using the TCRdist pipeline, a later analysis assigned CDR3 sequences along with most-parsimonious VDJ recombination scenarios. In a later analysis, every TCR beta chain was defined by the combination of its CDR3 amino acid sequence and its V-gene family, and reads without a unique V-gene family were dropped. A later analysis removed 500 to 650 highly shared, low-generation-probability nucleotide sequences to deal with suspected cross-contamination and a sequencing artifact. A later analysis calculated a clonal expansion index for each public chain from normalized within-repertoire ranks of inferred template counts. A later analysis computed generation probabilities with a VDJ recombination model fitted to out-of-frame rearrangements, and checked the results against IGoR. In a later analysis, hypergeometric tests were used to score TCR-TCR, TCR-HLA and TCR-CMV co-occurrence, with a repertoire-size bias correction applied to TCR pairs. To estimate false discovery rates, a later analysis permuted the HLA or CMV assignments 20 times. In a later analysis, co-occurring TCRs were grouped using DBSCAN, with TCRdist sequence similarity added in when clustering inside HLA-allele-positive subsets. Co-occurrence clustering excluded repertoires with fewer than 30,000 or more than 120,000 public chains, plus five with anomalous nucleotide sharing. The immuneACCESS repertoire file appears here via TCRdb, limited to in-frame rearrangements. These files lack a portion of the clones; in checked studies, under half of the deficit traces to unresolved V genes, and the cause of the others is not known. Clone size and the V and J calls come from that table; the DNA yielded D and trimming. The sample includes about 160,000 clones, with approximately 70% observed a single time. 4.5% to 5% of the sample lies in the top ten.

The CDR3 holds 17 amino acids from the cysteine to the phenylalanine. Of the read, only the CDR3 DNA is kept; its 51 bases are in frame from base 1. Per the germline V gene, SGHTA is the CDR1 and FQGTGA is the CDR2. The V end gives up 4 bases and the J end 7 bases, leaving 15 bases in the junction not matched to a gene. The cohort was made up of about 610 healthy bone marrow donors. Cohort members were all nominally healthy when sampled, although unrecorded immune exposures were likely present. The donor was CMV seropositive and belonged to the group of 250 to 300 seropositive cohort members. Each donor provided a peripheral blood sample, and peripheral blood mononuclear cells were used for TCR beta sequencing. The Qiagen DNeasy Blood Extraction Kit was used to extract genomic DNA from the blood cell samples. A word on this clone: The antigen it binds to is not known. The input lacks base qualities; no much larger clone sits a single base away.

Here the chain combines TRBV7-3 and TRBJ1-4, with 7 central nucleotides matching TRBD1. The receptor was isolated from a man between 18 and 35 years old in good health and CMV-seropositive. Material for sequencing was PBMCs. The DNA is TGTGCCAGCAGCTCAAAGCGTAGGAGGGGGCGCGGTGAAAAACTGTTTTTT. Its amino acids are CASSSKRRRGRGEKLFF. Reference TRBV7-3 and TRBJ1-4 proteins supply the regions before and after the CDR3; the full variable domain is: GAGVSQTPSNKVTEKGKYVELRCDPISGHTALYWYRQSLGQGPEFLIYFQGTGAADDSGLPNDRFFAVRPEGSVSTLKIQRTERGDSAVYLCASSSKRRRGRGEKLFFGSGTQLSVL.